This T cell receptor (beta chain) was profiled in a study of T cell repertoires in cytomegalovirus infection. At the level of the study: An indication of both CMV infection and matching HLA type came from public TCR beta signatures. Whole-study findings and limits: Identification of carriers of CMV plus the relevant HLA was achieved through cumulative public TCR beta family frequency.

MiXCR was run by TCRdb on the reads, yielding one entry per CDR3 protein. This table has about 89,000 distinct CDR3 sequences, 25% to 30% appearing once. On this clonotype: Its antigen remains unidentified.

Trimming pared 1 base from V and 0 bases from J, leaving 10 bases between. The CDR3 is made up of 15 amino acids. Germline-derived CDR1 and CDR2 are MNHNS and SASEGT. Here the sequenced sample was CD8+ T cells from cultured PBMCs, taken from culture after CMV antigen stimulation. The clonotype comes from a human donor in good health (CMV status not recorded). Some clones in this sample may be carry-over from other donors' samples. V and J are TRBV6-1 and TRBJ2-7; D is tentatively TRBD1 or TRBD2 (5 bases each). This chain's CDR3 is CASSEGEGPSYEQYF. The DNA for the CDR3 is TGTGCCAGCAGTGAAGGCGAGGGACCCTCCTACGAGCAGTACTTC.